Each of the 28 T cell receptor beta chains below was sequenced from the same sample in a study of response to subunit inactivated influenza vaccine. Via MiXCR, TCRdb re-called the RT-PCR reads, giving one row per CDR3 protein. The sample lists 450,000 to 600,000 distinct CDR3 sequences, roughly 7.6% occurring once. The sequences come from PBMCs from blood, collected 23 to 25 months after vaccination. The receptor source for this set is a man between 45 and 75 years old who received an inactivated influenza vaccine.

This clonotype came up a few times. This rearrangement joins TRBV5-8 to TRBJ2-7; no reliable D call. The CDR3 covers 13 residues. The germline V gene encodes CDR1 SGHTS and CDR2 YDEGEE. The germline V and J ends were trimmed by 0 bases and 6 bases, with 10 bases remaining between them. For the CDR3, the DNA is TGTGCCAGCAGCTTGGAGGTCCGTGGCGAGCAGTACTTC. Translated, it gives CASSLEVRGEQYF.

This clonotype showed up just a few times. V gene TRBV12-3 or TRBV12-4 combines with J gene TRBJ2-5; a weak D match, TRBD1 (6 bases). The CDR3 covers 14 residues. Trimming removed 5 bases at V and 2 bases at J, with 12 bases between. The CDR3 protein is CASSTRTAQETQYF. Here the CDR3 DNA reads TGTGCCAGCAGTACCCGGACAGCACAAGAGACCCAGTACTTC.

V is TRBV20-1 and J is TRBJ2-3; 12 bases are a match to TRBD2. With 2 bases clipped from V and 4 bases from J, the junction kept 13 bases outside the gene matches. CDR3 length equals 18 residues. CDR1 is DFQATT and CDR2 is SNEGSKA in the germline V gene (reference sequence). The CDR3, as DNA: TGCAGTGCTAGATACCGACTAGCGGGAGTTATTGTCGCAGATACGCAGTATTTT. Translating gives CSARYRLAGVIVADTQYF.

This clonotype was seen more than once but under ten times. This rearrangement joins TRBV7-8 to TRBJ2-7; D perhaps matches TRBD1 (5 bases). The germline V gene encodes CDR1 SGHVS and CDR2 FQNEAQ. CDR3 length: 12 amino acids. Trimming took off 1 base at V and 7 bases at J, with 8 bases between the two ends. The CDR3 DNA follows: TGTGCCAGCAGCTTAGGACAGCGTGAGCAGTACTTC. It specifies CASSLGQREQYF.

The sample holds a few counts of this clonotype. J is TRBJ1-1 and V is TRBV6-1; possible D gene TRBD1, 6 bases. V lost 6 bases and J 0 bases, leaving 14 bases between the germline ends. This CDR3 has 15 amino acids. Germline loops: CDR1 MNHNS, CDR2 SASEGT. The CDR3 region has the DNA TGTGCCAGCAGCCTCAGGGGAAATTTGAACACTGAAGCTTTCTTT. Its translation: CASSLRGNLNTEAFF.

There are many counts of this clonotype. The V and J genes are TRBV7-9 and TRBJ1-6, with no clear D. The germline CDR1 and CDR2 sequences are SEHNR and FQNEAQ (reference sequence). Trimming shortened V by 6 bases and J by 2 bases, and 17 bases separated the two germline ends. The CDR3 length is 17 residues. This CDR3 is CASREPPGRAYNSPLHF. The DNA of the CDR3 is TGTGCCAGCAGGGAACCCCCCGGCAGAGCCTATAATTCACCCCTCCACTTT.

This chain joins TRBV5-1 and TRBJ2-1; TRBD2 agrees at 11 bases. V was clipped by 4 bases and J by 5 bases; unmatched bases: 8. Germline V gene data show CDR1 as SGHRS and CDR2 as YFSETQ. The CDR3 contains 16 residues. The CDR3 loop is CASSRSGRANNNEQFF. The CDR3 bases are TGCGCCAGCAGCCGTAGCGGGAGGGCCAATAACAATGAGCAGTTCTTC.

This clonotype was found many times. The DNA of the CDR3 is TGCGCCAGCAGCTTGGAACAGAAGTATGGCTACACCTTC. It yields the protein CASSLEQKYGYTF. This chain connects TRBV5-1 to TRBJ1-2; no reliable D call. V gave up 0 bases and J gave up 5 bases, with 8 bases separating them. The CDR3 has 13 amino acids. The germline V gene has CDR1 SGHRS and CDR2 YFSETQ.

This clonotype was observed many times. The chain uses TRBV20-1 and TRBJ2-7; D ambiguous. The V end lost 0 bases, the J end lost 6 bases, and 12 bases lay between the germline ends. From germline, CDR1 is DFQATT and CDR2 SNEGSKA (reference sequence). This CDR3 region has 13 residues. The DNA for the CDR3 is TGCAGTGCTAGAGATCCTCGCAGGAGCGAGCAGTACTTC. This gives the protein CSARDPRRSEQYF.

This clonotype was picked up a small number of times. V is TRBV30 and J is TRBJ2-3; the match to TRBD1 covers 11 bases. CDR3 length: 13 residues. The V gene's germline CDR1 is GTSNPN and CDR2 SVGIG (reference sequence). J was trimmed by 3 bases and V by 5 bases; bases with no gene match: 1. Here the CDR3 reads CAWGTGGTDTQYF. The CDR3 coding sequence is TGTGCCTGGGGGACAGGGGGTACAGATACGCAGTATTTT. The entire variable domain, with the rest obtained from reference TRBV30 and TRBJ2-3, is as follows: SQTIHQWPATLVQPVGSPLSLECTVEGTSNPNLYWYRQAAGRGLQLLFYSVGIGQISSEVPQNLSASRPQDRQFILSSKKLLLSDSGFYLCAWGTGGTDTQYFGPGTRLTVL.

This clonotype was seen more than once but under ten times. This chain uses TRBV18 with TRBJ2-3; D is unclear. CDR1 is KGHSH and CDR2 is LQKENI in the germline V gene. The CDR3 runs to 13 residues. V gave up 1 base and J gave up 6 bases, with 8 bases separating them. CDR3 DNA sequence: TGTGCCAGCTCACCACGGAAATCCGATACGCAGTATTTT. It is translated as CASSPRKSDTQYF.

This clonotype has a count of ten or more. The rearrangement uses TRBV7-8 and TRBJ2-7; the D is unclear. This CDR3 is 13 amino acids long. Trimming took 5 bases from V and 0 from J, leaving 8 bases between them. The germline V gene has CDR1 SGHVS and CDR2 FQNEAQ. CDR3: CASSPHSSYEQYF. CDR3 nucleotide sequence: TGTGCCAGCAGCCCGCATAGCTCCTACGAGCAGTACTTC.

This clonotype was seen at least ten times. The chain links TRBV20-1 to TRBJ2-3; D possibly corresponds to TRBD2 (6 bases). V lost 3 bases, J lost 3 bases, and 16 bases lay in between. CDR3 length: 15 amino acids. In germline, CDR1 is DFQATT, CDR2 SNEGSKA (reference sequence). CDR3 region: CSASLASGGTDTQYF. DNA of the CDR3: TGCAGTGCTAGTCTTGCGTCAGGAGGGACAGATACGCAGTATTTT.

This clonotype was found many times. This chain connects TRBV27 to TRBJ1-5; a weak D match, TRBD1 (5 bases). The CDR3 runs 14 residues. Germline assignment: CDR1 MNHEY and CDR2 SMNVEV (reference sequence). V lost 3 bases and J lost 5, with 11 bases in between. The CDR3 nucleotides are TGTGCCAGCAGTTTTAGGGGTACCCATCAGCCCCAGCATTTT. Translated, it gives CASSFRGTHQPQHF.

The rearrangement links TRBV15 to TRBJ2-2, with 10 bases that match TRBD2. Germline CDR1 is LNHNV and CDR2 is YYDKDF (reference sequence). The CDR3 runs 18 residues. The trim removed 0 bases at V and 4 bases at J, leaving 8 bases unmatched. The CDR3 sequence is CATSRDRWTSGSTGELFF. CDR3 sequence (DNA): TGTGCCACCAGCAGAGATCGGTGGACTAGCGGTTCCACCGGGGAGCTGTTTTTT. Combining the CDR3 with reference TRBV15 and TRBJ2-2 gives the whole variable domain DAMVIQNPRYQVTQFGKPVTLSCSQTLNHNVMYWYQQKSSQAPKLLFHYYDKDFNNEADTPDNFQSRRPNTSFCFLDIRSPGLGDTAMYLCATSRDRWTSGSTGELFFGEGSRLTVL.

The chain combines TRBV4-3 with TRBJ2-1, with D perhaps TRBD1 (6 bases). The CDR3 extends over 15 amino acids. The V gene lost 4 bases and the J gene lost 5 bases, with 15 bases spanning the gap. Looked up from germline, CDR1 is LGHNA and CDR2 is YSLEER. The CDR3 protein is CASSPTWTDDNEQFF. In nucleotides, the CDR3 is TGCGCCAGCAGCCCCACCTGGACAGACGACAATGAGCAGTTCTTC.

The chain is built from TRBV10-3 and TRBJ2-5; 10 nucleotides agree with TRBD1. The germline V gene has CDR1 ENHRY and CDR2 SYGVKD. Trimming cost V 6 bases and J 3 bases; bases outside gene matches: 4. This CDR3 is 14 amino acids long. The CDR3 DNA is TGTGCCATCAGCCGGGACAGGGGCAAAGAGACCCAGTACTTC. Translating it yields CAISRDRGKETQYF.

This clonotype came up a few times. The rearrangement joins TRBV6-1 to TRBJ2-4; 13 nucleotides agree with TRBD2. CDR3 length: 13 residues. Germline V CDR1 and CDR2: MNHNS, SASEGT. The trim removed 8 bases at V and 5 bases at J, leaving 0 bases unmatched. The CDR3 coding sequence is TGTGCCAGCGGACTAGCGGGGGAAAACATTCAGTACTTC. Translation gives CASGLAGENIQYF.

This clonotype showed up many times. The chain uses TRBV6-2 or TRBV6-3 and TRBJ2-1; D is undetermined. Per the germline V gene, CDR1 is MNHEY and CDR2 is SVGEGT. Trimming removed 8 bases at V and 9 bases at J, with 17 bases between. The CDR3 loop spans 13 amino acids. The CDR3 DNA reads TGTGCCAGCGCCGATAGCTTCGCCACTGAGCAGTTCTTC. Protein: CASADSFATEQFF.

This clonotype was seen ten or more times. The genes are TRBV28 and TRBJ2-3, with a weak D call TRBD2 (5 bases). V lost 6 bases and J 2 bases, leaving 12 bases between the germline ends. The CDR3 consists of 14 residues. Germline V CDR1 and CDR2: MDHEN, SYDVKM. DNA of the CDR3: TGTGCCAGCAGAGGAGGTCATCCCACAGATACGCAGTATTTT. This codes for CASRGGHPTDTQYF.

V usage is TRBV7-3 and J usage is TRBJ1-1; 7 nucleotides agree with TRBD1. CDR3 length: 16 residues. Germline values: CDR1 SGHTA, CDR2 FQGTGA. The V segment lost 2 bases and the J segment 0 bases; nucleotides outside the gene matches: 6. CDR3 residues: CASSLHPDRVNTEAFF. CDR3 sequence (DNA): TGTGCCAGCAGCTTACACCCCGACAGGGTGAACACTGAAGCTTTCTTT.

There are many counts of this clonotype. The chain combines TRBV5-1 with TRBJ2-1; TRBD2 matches 11 bases. Losses at the gene ends were 4 bases for V and 6 bases for J; bases not matched to a gene: 3. CDR1 is SGHRS and CDR2 is YFSETQ in the germline V gene. This CDR3 comprises 14 residues. CDR3 sequence reads: CASSDGTSGNEQFF. CDR3 bases: TGCGCCAGCAGCGACGGGACTAGCGGCAATGAGCAGTTCTTC.

This chain links TRBV5-6 with TRBJ2-3, with 10 bases identical to TRBD2. The CDR3 contains 16 residues. The germline V gene encodes CDR1 SGHDT and CDR2 YYEEEE. Trimming at V came to 4 bases and at J to 1 base, leaving 6 bases not matched to a gene. The CDR3 reads CASSRSGTSGTDTQYF. CDR3 DNA sequence: TGTGCCAGCAGCCGTTCCGGGACTAGCGGCACAGATACGCAGTATTTT.

This clonotype appeared a few times. The chain uses TRBV29-1 and TRBJ1-1, with TRBD1 matching over 9 bases. CDR3 length: 15 residues. V was pared by 4 bases and J by 4 bases, with 10 bases of the junction left unmatched. CDR1 and CDR2 from the germline V gene are SQVTM and ANQGSEA. CDR3 loop: CSVGQGVSTGTEAFF. The CDR3 DNA reads as TGCAGCGTTGGACAGGGGGTGTCAACGGGCACTGAAGCTTTCTTT.

This clonotype showed up just a few times. The chain employs TRBV5-1 and TRBJ2-1; 9 nucleotides agree with TRBD1. J was trimmed by 7 bases and V by 3 bases; bases with no gene match: 2. CDR3 length equals 13 residues. CDR1 is SGHRS, CDR2 YFSETQ, per germline. CDR3 sequence reads: CASSWDRENEQFF. For the CDR3, the DNA is TGCGCCAGCAGCTGGGACAGGGAGAATGAGCAGTTCTTC.

At least ten counts were recorded for this clonotype. V and J are TRBV5-6 and TRBJ1-3, with unresolved D. Germline CDR1 is SGHDT and CDR2 is YYEEEE. Deletions cut 2 bases from V and 5 bases from J, with 11 bases between. This CDR3 has 14 residues. This CDR3 reads CASSFRSGRNTIYF. The CDR3 DNA follows: TGTGCCAGCAGCTTCCGGTCCGGTAGAAACACCATATATTTT.

The chain couples TRBV5-1 to TRBJ2-7; 8 bases agree with TRBD2. Losses at the gene ends were 0 bases for V and 7 bases for J; bases not matched to a gene: 6. From germline, CDR1 is SGHRS and CDR2 YFSETQ. This CDR3 contains 14 residues. This CDR3 is CASSLAGVAGEQYF. The CDR3 region has the DNA TGCGCCAGCAGCTTGGCCGGGGTAGCGGGAGAGCAGTACTTC.

This clonotype was seen ten or more times. This chain links TRBV2 with TRBJ2-2, with D possibly matching TRBD2 (5 bases). This CDR3 has 14 residues. V was cut by 7 bases and J by 0 bases, with 9 bases left in between. Germline CDR1 and CDR2: SNHLY and FYNNEI. The CDR3 sequence: CASKEASNTGELFF. The CDR3 DNA reads TGTGCCAGCAAGGAGGCCTCGAACACCGGGGAGCTGTTTTTT.